The entry below describes one TCR beta chain. Methods used by the authors: Amplification with reference gene primers provided the estimates of nucleated cell counts. Repertoires were generated with immunoSEQ multiplex PCR, while TCRdb's copy carries only in-frame clones and drops some. D and trimming were read from the DNA, whereas the V and J calls and clone size are those reported in that table. This sample yields about 170,000 clones, of which roughly four fifths are seen a single time; around 9.9% belongs to the top ten. The entry originates in a study of blood T cell repertoires in COVID-19. Overall study context: Collection of acute and convalescent COVID-19 samples took place in the United States, Italy and Spain.

This CDR3 has 15 amino acids. V dropped 3 bases and J dropped 5 bases, with 16 bases sitting between them. Per germline, CDR1 MNHNS and CDR2 SASEGT. This clonotype was sampled from a man aged 65-85 years with active or convalescent COVID-19. Sequencing was performed on peripheral blood. The chain carries TRBV6-1 and TRBJ2-5; perhaps TRBD1 as D (5 bases). The CDR3 loop is CASSDLAGKRETQYF. The CDR3 nucleotides read TGTGCCAGCAGTGATCTTGCAGGGAAGAGGGAGACCCAGTACTTC.